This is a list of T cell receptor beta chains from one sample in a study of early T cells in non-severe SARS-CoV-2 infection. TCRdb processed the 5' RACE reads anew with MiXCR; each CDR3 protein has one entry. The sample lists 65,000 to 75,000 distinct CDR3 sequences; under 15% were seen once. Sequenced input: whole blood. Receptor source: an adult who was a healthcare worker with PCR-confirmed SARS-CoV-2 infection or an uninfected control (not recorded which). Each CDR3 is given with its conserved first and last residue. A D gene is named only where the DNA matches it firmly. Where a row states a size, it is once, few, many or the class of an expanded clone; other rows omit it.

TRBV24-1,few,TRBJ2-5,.,TGTGCCACCAGTGATCGAGTGTCCCAAGAGACCCAGTACTTC,CATSDRVSQETQYF
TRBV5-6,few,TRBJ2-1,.,TGTGCCAGCAGCGTTCCCGTCGGGATATCGCAGTTCTTC,CASSVPVGISQFF
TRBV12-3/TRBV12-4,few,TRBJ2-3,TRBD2,TGTGCCAGCAGTTTAAGGGGACTAGCGGAGCAGTATTTT,CASSLRGLAEQYF
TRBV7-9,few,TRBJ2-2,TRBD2,TGTGCCAGCAGCCCAGGCCCTAGCGGCCCATACGGGGAGCTGTTTTTT,CASSPGPSGPYGELFF
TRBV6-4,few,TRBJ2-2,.,TGTGCCAGCAGTGTAATCCAAACCGGGGAGCTGTTTTTT,CASSVIQTGELFF
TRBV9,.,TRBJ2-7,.,TGTGCCAGCAGCGAATATGAGGGGATACCCCTCTACGAGCAGTACTTC,CASSEYEGIPLYEQYF
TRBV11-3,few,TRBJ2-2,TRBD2,TGTGCCAGCAGCTCGGCGGGAGTATTCACCGGGGAGCTGTTTTTT,CASSSAGVFTGELFF
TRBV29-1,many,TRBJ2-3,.,TGCAGCGTTGAAAGCACAGATACGCAGTATTTT,CSVESTDTQYF
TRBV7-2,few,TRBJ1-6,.,TGTGCCAGCAGCTCCCGACCGAGCGGGAAATCACCCCTCCACTTT,CASSSRPSGKSPLHF
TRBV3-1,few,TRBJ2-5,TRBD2,TGTGCCAGCAGCCAAGACCGTAGCGGGTACCAAGAGACCCAGTACTTC,CASSQDRSGYQETQYF
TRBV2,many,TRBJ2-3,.,TGTGCCAGCACCACCCAGGCCACAGATACGCAGTATTTT,CASTTQATDTQYF
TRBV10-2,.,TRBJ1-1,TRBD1,TGCGCCAGCAGGGCCGGAACAGGGGGCACTGAAGCTTTCTTT,CASRAGTGGTEAFF
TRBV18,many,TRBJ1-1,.,TGTGCCAGCTCACCATCTTTCTCTGAAGCTTTCTTT,CASSPSFSEAFF
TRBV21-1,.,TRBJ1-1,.,TGTGCCAGCCCCATATCAGTGGGGACAGGGGAATGTTGCACTGAAGCTTTCTTT,CASPISVGTGECCTEAFF
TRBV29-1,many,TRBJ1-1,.,TGCAGCGCTATAAATACTCCCAACACTGAAGCTTTCTTT,CSAINTPNTEAFF
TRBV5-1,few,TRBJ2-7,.,TGCGCCAGCAGCTTCTCATGGAGGTACGACGAGCAGTACTTC,CASSFSWRYDEQYF
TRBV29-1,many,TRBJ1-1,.,TGCAGCGTTCGACGGACTATGAACACTGAAGCTTTCTTT,CSVRRTMNTEAFF
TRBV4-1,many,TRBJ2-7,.,TGCGCCAGCAGCCAACGTACCGGGATCTACGAGCAGTACTTC,CASSQRTGIYEQYF
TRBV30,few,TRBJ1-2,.,TGTGCCTGGAGCGTGGGGGCAGGGTTGACTAATGGCTACACCTTC,CAWSVGAGLTNGYTF
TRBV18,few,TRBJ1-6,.,TGTGCCAGCTCACCACCCCTAACCAGTTCACCCCTCCACTTT,CASSPPLTSSPLHF
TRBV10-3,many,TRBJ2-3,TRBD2,TGTGCCATCAGTGACCTGAGTAGCGGGAGGGCCCCAGATACGCAGTATTTT,CAISDLSSGRAPDTQYF
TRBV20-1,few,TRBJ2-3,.,TGCAGTGCGGGGGACTCCATTCGCACAGATACGCAGTATTTT,CSAGDSIRTDTQYF
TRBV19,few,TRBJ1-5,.,TGTGCCAGTAGTATTGGTCAGCCCCAGCATTTT,CASSIGQPQHF
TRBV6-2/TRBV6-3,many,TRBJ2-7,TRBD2,TGTGCCAGCAGGCCCCTGACTAGCGGGAGGCCCGGGGTCCACGAGCAGTACTTC,CASRPLTSGRPGVHEQYF
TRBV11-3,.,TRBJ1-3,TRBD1,TGTGCCAGCAGCCGGACAGGGGCTGGAAACACCATATATTTT,CASSRTGAGNTIYF
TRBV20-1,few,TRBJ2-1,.,TGCAGTGCTAGAGATTGGCACGGTAGAAATGAGCAGTTCTTC,CSARDWHGRNEQFF
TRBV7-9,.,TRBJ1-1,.,TGTGCCAGCAGCCTCATCCGGACCCGGAACACTGAAGCTTTCTTT,CASSLIRTRNTEAFF
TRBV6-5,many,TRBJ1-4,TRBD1,TGTGCCAGCAGTTTAACAGCGGGACAGACTAATGAAAAACTGTTTTTT,CASSLTAGQTNEKLFF
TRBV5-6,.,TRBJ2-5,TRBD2,TGTGCCAGCAGCTTGGGGGTAGCGGGCTTCCAAGAGACCCAGTACTTC,CASSLGVAGFQETQYF
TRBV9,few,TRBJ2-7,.,TGTGCCAGCAGCCCTCACAATCCCTCCTACGAGCAGTACTTC,CASSPHNPSYEQYF
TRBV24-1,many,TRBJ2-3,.,TGTGCCACCAGTGATGGGGCGACAGATACGCAGTATTTT,CATSDGATDTQYF
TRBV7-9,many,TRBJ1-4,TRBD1,TGTGCCAGCAGCTCTTTGGACAGGGGGGAAAAACTGTTTTTT,CASSSLDRGEKLFF
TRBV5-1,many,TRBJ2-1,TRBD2,TGCGCCAGCAGCCCCAGGGGAGCGGGGGCTTACAATGAGCAGTTCTTC,CASSPRGAGAYNEQFF
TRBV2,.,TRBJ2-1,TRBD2,TGTGCCAGCAGTGAAGAGCGGGAGGTCCCCTACAATGAGCAGTTCTTC,CASSEEREVPYNEQFF
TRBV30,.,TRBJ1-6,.,TGTGCCTGGGAAAGGGGGGCTAATTCACCCCTCCACTTT,CAWERGANSPLHF
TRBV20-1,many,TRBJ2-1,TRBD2,TGCAGTGCTCCCCCGACTAGCATCAATGAGCAGTTCTTC,CSAPPTSINEQFF
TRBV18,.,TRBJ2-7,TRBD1,TGTGCCAGCTCACCTAGGACAGGGGGGTACGAGCAGTACTTC,CASSPRTGGYEQYF